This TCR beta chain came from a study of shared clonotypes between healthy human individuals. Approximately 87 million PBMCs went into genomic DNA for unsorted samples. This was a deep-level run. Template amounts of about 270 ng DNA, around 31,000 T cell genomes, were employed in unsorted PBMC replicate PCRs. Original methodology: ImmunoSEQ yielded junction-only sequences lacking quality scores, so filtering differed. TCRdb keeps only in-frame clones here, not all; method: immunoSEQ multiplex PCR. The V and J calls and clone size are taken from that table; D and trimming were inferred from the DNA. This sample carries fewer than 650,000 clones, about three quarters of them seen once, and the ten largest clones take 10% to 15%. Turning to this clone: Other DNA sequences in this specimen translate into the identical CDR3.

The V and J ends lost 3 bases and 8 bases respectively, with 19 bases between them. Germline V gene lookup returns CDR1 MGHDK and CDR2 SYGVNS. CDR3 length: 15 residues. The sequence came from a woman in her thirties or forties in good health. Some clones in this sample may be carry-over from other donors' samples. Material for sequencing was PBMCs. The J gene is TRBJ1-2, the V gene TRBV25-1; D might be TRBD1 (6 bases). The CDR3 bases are TGTGCCAGCAGTGATCCCAGGGGCCCCAATAGCGGCTACACCTTC. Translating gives CASSDPRGPNSGYTF.